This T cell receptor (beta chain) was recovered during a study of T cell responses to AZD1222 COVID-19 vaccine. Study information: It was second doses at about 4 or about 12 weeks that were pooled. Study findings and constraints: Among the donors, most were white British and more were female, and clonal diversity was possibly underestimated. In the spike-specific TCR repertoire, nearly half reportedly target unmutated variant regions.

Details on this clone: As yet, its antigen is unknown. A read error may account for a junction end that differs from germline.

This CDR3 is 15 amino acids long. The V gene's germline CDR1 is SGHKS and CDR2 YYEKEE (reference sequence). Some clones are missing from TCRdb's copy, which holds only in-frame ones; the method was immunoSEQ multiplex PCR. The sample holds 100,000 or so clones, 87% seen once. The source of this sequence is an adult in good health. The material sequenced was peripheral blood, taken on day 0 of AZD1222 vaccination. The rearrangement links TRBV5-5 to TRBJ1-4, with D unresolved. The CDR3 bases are TGTGCCAGCAACTTGGGCGTCCTGCCCAAGGAAAAACTGTTTTTT. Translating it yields CASNLGVLPKEKLFF.